Following are 3 T cell receptor beta chains from one sample sequenced in a study of cytomegalovirus exposure and HLA in healthy donors. The PCR used 60 Vbeta and 13 Jbeta primers. Measured with immunoSEQ multiplex PCR; TCRdb has only the in-frame clones, and not every one. The sample holds around 140,000 clones, more than 60% seen once. The specimen was PBMCs. The receptor source for this set is a female donor in good health and CMV-seronegative.

The rearrangement joins TRBV28 to TRBJ2-1, with TRBD2 matching over 9 bases. V lost 0 bases, J lost 8 bases, and 5 bases stayed unmatched. The CDR3 totals 15 residues. CDR1 and CDR2 (germline): MDHEN, SYDVKM. CDR3 sequence (DNA): TGTGCCAGCAGTTTATGGCTAGCGGGGCGCGATGAGCAGTTCTTC. Amino acid sequence: CASSLWLAGRDEQFF.

Comment on this clone: The junction and the germline gene differ at one end; a read error may be behind it. The rearrangement joins TRBV7-9 to TRBJ1-2, with 7 bases identical to TRBD1. Germline V gene data show CDR1 as SEHNR and CDR2 as FQNEAQ (reference sequence). The CDR3 has 15 amino acids. CDR3 sequence (DNA): TGTTCCAGCAGCCCACTGACAGGGATGAACTATGGCTACACCTTC. Amino acid sequence: CSSSPLTGMNYGYTF.

This rearrangement joins TRBV27 to TRBJ2-7, with a tentative D call TRBD1 (7 bases). V was cut by 6 bases and J by 0 bases, with 15 bases left in between. The CDR3 contains 15 residues. From germline, CDR1 is MNHEY and CDR2 SMNVEV (reference sequence). The CDR3 loop reads CASRVGRDSSYEQYF. CDR3 DNA: TGTGCCAGCAGGGTTGGGCGGGACAGCTCCTACGAGCAGTACTTC.